A selection of T cell receptor beta chains follows, all from one sample in a study of blood T cell repertoires in COVID-19. Libraries were prepared by immunoSEQ multiplex PCR; TCRdb keeps only in-frame clonotypes and omits some of them. The sample lists 80,000 or so clones; roughly 88% were seen once. The sequenced sample was peripheral blood. These receptors all stem from a woman aged 45-60 years in a cohort sampled during active COVID-19. Each CDR3 is given with its conserved first and last residue. Fields, in order: D gene, clone size, J gene, V gene, CDR3 DNA, CDR3 protein. A D gene is named only where the DNA matches it firmly. Where a row states a size, it is once, few, many or the class of an expanded clone; other rows omit it.

d_call: TRBD2; clone_size: -; j_call: TRBJ2-4; v_call: TRBV4-1; cdr3_nt: TGCGCCAGCAGCCAAGATCTAGCGGGCCTAGCCAAAAACATTCAGTACTTC; cdr3_aa: CASSQDLAGLAKNIQYF
d_call: TRBD1; clone_size: -; j_call: TRBJ2-1; v_call: TRBV28; cdr3_nt: TGTGCCAGCAGACGTGTAGGGACAGGGAGGAATGAGCAGTTCTTC; cdr3_aa: CASRRVGTGRNEQFF
d_call: TRBD1; clone_size: -; j_call: TRBJ2-7; v_call: TRBV6-6; cdr3_nt: TGTGCCAGCAGTTATGGGGGACAGCGTTACTACGAGCAGTACTTC; cdr3_aa: CASSYGGQRYYEQYF
d_call: TRBD2; clone_size: -; j_call: TRBJ2-1; v_call: TRBV5-1; cdr3_nt: TGCGCCAGCTGGTTTGGTAGCGGGAATTATTTGCATGAGCAGTTCTTC; cdr3_aa: CASWFGSGNYLHEQFF
d_call: TRBD1; clone_size: -; j_call: TRBJ1-5; v_call: TRBV5-1; cdr3_nt: TGCGCCAGCAGCTTGGAGGGGGCAGGCAATCAGCCCCAGCATTTT; cdr3_aa: CASSLEGAGNQPQHF
d_call: -; clone_size: -; j_call: TRBJ2-3; v_call: TRBV7-7; cdr3_nt: TGTGCCAGCAGCTTAGGGGCAGATACCACAGATACGCAGTATTTT; cdr3_aa: CASSLGADTTDTQYF
d_call: -; clone_size: -; j_call: TRBJ2-1; v_call: TRBV19; cdr3_nt: TGTGCCAGTAGTCTCGGGGGTCGAACCGTCTACAATGAGCAGTTCTTC; cdr3_aa: CASSLGGRTVYNEQFF
d_call: TRBD1; clone_size: -; j_call: TRBJ2-7; v_call: TRBV18; cdr3_nt: TGTGCCAGCTCACCAAGCCGGGACAGGGCCTCCTACGAGCAGTACTTC; cdr3_aa: CASSPSRDRASYEQYF
d_call: TRBD1; clone_size: -; j_call: TRBJ2-4; v_call: TRBV23-1; cdr3_nt: TGCGCCAGCTATCTGGACAGGGAGGTTCGAGCCAAAAACATTCAGTACTTC; cdr3_aa: CASYLDREVRAKNIQYF
d_call: -; clone_size: few; j_call: TRBJ1-5; v_call: TRBV18; cdr3_nt: TGTGCCAGCTCAGCCGGGTCGGATCAGCCCCAGCATTTT; cdr3_aa: CASSAGSDQPQHF
d_call: TRBD2; clone_size: once; j_call: TRBJ2-2; v_call: TRBV6-5; cdr3_nt: TGTGCCAGCAGTTACAAGTCGGGAGGGCTGCCCGGGGAGCTGTTTTTT; cdr3_aa: CASSYKSGGLPGELFF
d_call: TRBD2; clone_size: -; j_call: TRBJ2-5; v_call: TRBV5-1; cdr3_nt: TGCGCCAGCAGCGCTCTGGCGGGAGGGACGGAGACCCAGTACTTC; cdr3_aa: CASSALAGGTETQYF
d_call: -; clone_size: -; j_call: TRBJ2-3; v_call: TRBV19; cdr3_nt: TGTGCCAGTAGTATCGGGTGGGAGAGAGGTACAGATACGCAGTATTTT; cdr3_aa: CASSIGWERGTDTQYF
d_call: -; clone_size: -; j_call: TRBJ2-2; v_call: TRBV7-2; cdr3_nt: TGTGCCAGCAGCTTATCAGGGAACACCGGGGAGCTGTTTTTT; cdr3_aa: CASSLSGNTGELFF
d_call: TRBD2; clone_size: -; j_call: TRBJ2-1; v_call: TRBV15; cdr3_nt: TGTGCCACCAGCAGAGCTGGCGGGAGGTGGAATGAGCAGTTCTTC; cdr3_aa: CATSRAGGRWNEQFF
d_call: -; clone_size: -; j_call: TRBJ1-5; v_call: TRBV7-8; cdr3_nt: TGTGCCAGCAGCTTAGGCGGATTCGTCAATCAGCCCCAGCATTTT; cdr3_aa: CASSLGGFVNQPQHF
d_call: TRBD2; clone_size: once; j_call: TRBJ2-3; v_call: TRBV28; cdr3_nt: TGTGCCAGCAGTTTAGCGGGAGGATCCACAGATACGCAGTATTTT; cdr3_aa: CASSLAGGSTDTQYF
d_call: -; clone_size: -; j_call: TRBJ2-1; v_call: TRBV3-1/TRBV3-2; cdr3_nt: TGTGCCAGCAGCCAAGGACTAGACAATGAGCAGTTCTTC; cdr3_aa: CASSQGLDNEQFF
d_call: TRBD1; clone_size: -; j_call: TRBJ1-1; v_call: TRBV9; cdr3_nt: TGTGCCAGCAGCCCGACAGGGATTGGGAACACTGAAGCTTTCTTT; cdr3_aa: CASSPTGIGNTEAFF
d_call: -; clone_size: once; j_call: TRBJ2-2; v_call: TRBV2; cdr3_nt: TGTGCCAGCCTACTACCTGGGGCAGGGGCGAACACCGGGGAGCTGTTTTTT; cdr3_aa: CASLLPGAGANTGELFF
d_call: TRBD2; clone_size: -; j_call: TRBJ2-7; v_call: TRBV5-1; cdr3_nt: TGCGCCAGCAGCTTGGGTAGCGGGACGAACTACGAGCAGTACTTC; cdr3_aa: CASSLGSGTNYEQYF
d_call: -; clone_size: -; j_call: TRBJ2-3; v_call: TRBV9; cdr3_nt: TGTGCCAGCAGCGTTGGGATAGGGGAGGGCACAGATACGCAGTATTTT; cdr3_aa: CASSVGIGEGTDTQYF
d_call: -; clone_size: -; j_call: TRBJ1-3; v_call: TRBV27; cdr3_nt: TGTGCCAGCAGTTTTAGCGGCGGGTCTGGAAACACCATATATTTT; cdr3_aa: CASSFSGGSGNTIYF
d_call: TRBD2; clone_size: -; j_call: TRBJ2-1; v_call: TRBV11-2; cdr3_nt: TGTGCCAGCAGCTTAGTGACAGCGGGGTACAATGAGCAGTTCTTC; cdr3_aa: CASSLVTAGYNEQFF
d_call: -; clone_size: once; j_call: TRBJ1-4; v_call: TRBV2; cdr3_nt: TGTGCCAGCAGTGAAGGGGCCCGCGCAACTAATGAAAAACTGTTTTTT; cdr3_aa: CASSEGARATNEKLFF
d_call: TRBD2; clone_size: -; j_call: TRBJ2-2; v_call: TRBV24-1; cdr3_nt: TGTGCCACCAGTGACTCTTCACTAGCGGGACTCACCGGGGAGCTGTTTTTT; cdr3_aa: CATSDSSLAGLTGELFF
d_call: TRBD1; clone_size: few; j_call: TRBJ1-2; v_call: TRBV28; cdr3_nt: TGTGCCAGCAGTCAGGACAGGGACTATGGCTACACCTTC; cdr3_aa: CASSQDRDYGYTF
d_call: -; clone_size: -; j_call: TRBJ2-3; v_call: TRBV5-1; cdr3_nt: TGCGCCAGCAGCTGGGGCATGGGGGGAGTCACAGATACGCAGTATTTT; cdr3_aa: CASSWGMGGVTDTQYF
d_call: TRBD1; clone_size: -; j_call: TRBJ2-5; v_call: TRBV7-8; cdr3_nt: TGTGCCAGCAGGTATTCCGGGACAGGGAGCCAAGAGACCCAGTACTTC; cdr3_aa: CASRYSGTGSQETQYF
d_call: -; clone_size: -; j_call: TRBJ2-3; v_call: TRBV27; cdr3_nt: TGTGCCAGCAGTTTAAAGGGGTCCGGCACAGATACGCAGTATTTT; cdr3_aa: CASSLKGSGTDTQYF
d_call: -; clone_size: -; j_call: TRBJ1-1; v_call: TRBV20-1; cdr3_nt: TGCAGAACGGAGGTGAACACTGAAGCTTTCTTT; cdr3_aa: CRTEVNTEAFF
d_call: -; clone_size: once; j_call: TRBJ1-2; v_call: TRBV9; cdr3_nt: TGTGCCAGCAGCGCCCTTGGGGCCGCTAACTATGGCTACACCTTC; cdr3_aa: CASSALGAANYGYTF
d_call: -; clone_size: -; j_call: TRBJ1-2; v_call: TRBV19; cdr3_nt: TGTGCCAGTAGTATAGTACACGGGACTAACTATGGCTACACCTTC; cdr3_aa: CASSIVHGTNYGYTF
d_call: TRBD1; clone_size: -; j_call: TRBJ2-7; v_call: TRBV4-1; cdr3_nt: TGCGCCAGCAGCCGAGAATACGGACAGGGAATCCCCTACGAGCAGTACTTC; cdr3_aa: CASSREYGQGIPYEQYF
d_call: TRBD2; clone_size: -; j_call: TRBJ2-1; v_call: TRBV10-3; cdr3_nt: TGTGCCATCAGTGATTCCCGGACTAGAGGGACCTTGAATGAGCAGTTCTTC; cdr3_aa: CAISDSRTRGTLNEQFF
d_call: TRBD2; clone_size: -; j_call: TRBJ2-1; v_call: TRBV30; cdr3_nt: TGTGCCTGGAGCCGGGGGCTAGCGGGCCTCAATGAGCAGTTCTTC; cdr3_aa: CAWSRGLAGLNEQFF
d_call: -; clone_size: -; j_call: TRBJ2-7; v_call: TRBV27; cdr3_nt: TGTGCCAGCAGTTCCACCGGTCGACTTCCCCCGGTGTCCTACGAGCAGTACTTC; cdr3_aa: CASSSTGRLPPVSYEQYF
d_call: -; clone_size: few; j_call: TRBJ1-5; v_call: TRBV19; cdr3_nt: TGTGCCAGTAGTATAGAGGCAGGGGCTTATAGCAATCAGCCCCAGCATTTT; cdr3_aa: CASSIEAGAYSNQPQHF
d_call: TRBD1; clone_size: -; j_call: TRBJ2-7; v_call: TRBV5-1; cdr3_nt: TGCGCCAGCAGCTGGTCGGGACAGGGTCCCGACGAGCAGTACTTC; cdr3_aa: CASSWSGQGPDEQYF
d_call: -; clone_size: -; j_call: TRBJ1-2; v_call: TRBV10-3; cdr3_nt: TGTGCCATCAACACACCCGGGGTGTCTAACTATGGCTACACCTTC; cdr3_aa: CAINTPGVSNYGYTF
d_call: TRBD1; clone_size: -; j_call: TRBJ2-7; v_call: TRBV28; cdr3_nt: TGTGCCAGCAGTTTGTATACAGGGGAAGGGGAGCAGTACTTC; cdr3_aa: CASSLYTGEGEQYF
d_call: -; clone_size: -; j_call: TRBJ2-7; v_call: TRBV18; cdr3_nt: TGTGCCAGCTCAACTCTTCCCACAGGGAGTGAGTCCTACGAGCAGTACTTC; cdr3_aa: CASSTLPTGSESYEQYF
d_call: -; clone_size: once; j_call: TRBJ2-3; v_call: TRBV4-1; cdr3_nt: TGCGCCAGCAGCCAAGGGAGGGGGCAGGAAAATACGCAGTATTTT; cdr3_aa: CASSQGRGQENTQYF
d_call: -; clone_size: -; j_call: TRBJ1-5; v_call: TRBV19; cdr3_nt: TGTGCCAGTAGCTCTCAGGGCAATCAGCCCCAGCATTTT; cdr3_aa: CASSSQGNQPQHF
d_call: -; clone_size: -; j_call: TRBJ2-7; v_call: TRBV6-5; cdr3_nt: TGTGCCAGCAGCCTGTCGGCGGAAAATCTCTACGAGCAGTACTTC; cdr3_aa: CASSLSAENLYEQYF
d_call: TRBD2; clone_size: -; j_call: TRBJ2-1; v_call: TRBV11-2; cdr3_nt: TGTGCCAGCAGCCCCCCCCCTAGCGGGGGAATTAATGAGCAGTTCTTC; cdr3_aa: CASSPPPSGGINEQFF
d_call: -; clone_size: -; j_call: TRBJ2-1; v_call: TRBV11-2; cdr3_nt: TGTGCCAGCAGCCCCAGGGGCGTAAGCTCCTACAATGAGCAGTTCTTC; cdr3_aa: CASSPRGVSSYNEQFF
d_call: TRBD1; clone_size: -; j_call: TRBJ2-1; v_call: TRBV29-1; cdr3_nt: TGCAGCGGCCGGACAGGGGGCTCCTACAATGAGCAGTTCTTC; cdr3_aa: CSGRTGGSYNEQFF
d_call: -; clone_size: few; j_call: TRBJ2-7; v_call: TRBV5-1; cdr3_nt: TGCGCCAGCAGCGCCGGGGGAGACTCCTACGAGCAGTACTTC; cdr3_aa: CASSAGGDSYEQYF
d_call: -; clone_size: -; j_call: TRBJ2-3; v_call: TRBV7-9; cdr3_nt: TGTGCCAGCAGCTTATCTACGAGCACAGATACGCAGTATTTT; cdr3_aa: CASSLSTSTDTQYF